These T cell receptor beta chains were read from a single sample in a study of cytomegalovirus exposure and HLA in healthy donors. Repertoires were generated with immunoSEQ multiplex PCR, while TCRdb's copy carries only in-frame clones and drops some. Here the sample spans about 77,000 clones, less than 80% being singletons. The specimen sequenced was PBMCs. The receptors were gathered from a woman aged 40-49 years in good health and CMV-seronegative. CDR3s leave out the opening cysteine and the closing phenylalanine or tryptophan. Fields, in order: V gene, J gene, CDR3 protein.

TRBV11-2,TRBJ1-3,ASSLEGQGGNTIY
TRBV19,TRBJ1-1,ASSISGGGTEAF
TRBV2,TRBJ1-5,ATCTALWPQH
TRBV4-3,.,ASSQGFSLAGGYEQY
TRBV15,TRBJ2-3,ATSRARDLSTDTQY
TRBV28,TRBJ1-5,AILGEGQPQH
TRBV28,TRBJ1-2,ASSFLGQGATGYT
TRBV28,TRBJ2-5,ASSFAGGETQY
TRBV7-9,TRBJ2-7,ASSHPGGEQY
TRBV2,TRBJ2-7,ASSWGLAGVYEQY
TRBV5-4,TRBJ2-7,ASSPMQGSYEQY
TRBV6-1,TRBJ2-7,ASSRLADNYEQY
TRBV14,TRBJ1-1,ASSHFGQGKIVEAF
TRBV6-1,TRBJ1-1,ASSLNRQGAF
TRBV7-9,TRBJ2-1,ASSWPKTSGVSSYNEQF
TRBV6-4,TRBJ2-2,ASSEGDGGITGELF
TRBV5-1,TRBJ2-3,ASRPAPGGDTQY
TRBV11-1,TRBJ1-1,ASSLDRNTEAF
TRBV4-3,TRBJ2-1,ASSQDDSYNEQF
TRBV9,TRBJ2-1,ASSVRGTANEQF
TRBV5-6,TRBJ1-1,ASSLGGQGYAF
TRBV5-1,TRBJ1-3,ASSRDGQLSTGNTIY
TRBV7-6,TRBJ1-6,ASSLISTDYNSPLH
TRBV7-6,TRBJ2-3,ASSLGGGDRDTQY
TRBV19,TRBJ2-6,ASSISGQGPGANVLT
TRBV30,TRBJ1-5,AWSPLPELEPQH
TRBV19,TRBJ1-1,ASMAVGGRPRNTEAF
TRBV6-5,TRBJ1-2,ASSYLGSYGYT
TRBV6-4,TRBJ2-1,ASSVVGLATVSYNEQF
TRBV27,TRBJ2-3,ASSPRPLSLAGPRDTQY
TRBV18,TRBJ1-4,ASSPEGAGEKLF
TRBV18,TRBJ1-3,ASSPSGGNTIY
TRBV2,TRBJ1-2,ASSVRDYGYT
TRBV19,TRBJ2-1,ASSIGSGAYNEQF
TRBV20-1,TRBJ2-1,SAILRNEQF
TRBV19,TRBJ2-2,ASSRGQGYGELF
TRBV5-1,TRBJ2-6,ASSTDWDRGANVLT
TRBV4-2,TRBJ1-6,ASSQDFVAQGNSPLH
TRBV7-2,TRBJ1-4,ATRGRENEKLF
TRBV7-9,TRBJ2-3,ASSQGTSGRAADTQY
TRBV28,TRBJ1-4,ASNGVSEKLF
TRBV7-3,TRBJ2-1,ASSFTPKGGLDEQF
TRBV11-3,TRBJ2-1,ASSLDAGVGNEQF
TRBV30,TRBJ1-2,AWSQGLGYT
TRBV28,TRBJ1-5,ASSSDRNSNQPQH
TRBV10-3,TRBJ1-1,AISATGDTEAF
TRBV7-2,TRBJ1-4,ASAGGGTEKLF
TRBV5-6,TRBJ1-1,ASSLVGRVDTEAF
TRBV19,TRBJ1-1,ASSKTGGVAEAF